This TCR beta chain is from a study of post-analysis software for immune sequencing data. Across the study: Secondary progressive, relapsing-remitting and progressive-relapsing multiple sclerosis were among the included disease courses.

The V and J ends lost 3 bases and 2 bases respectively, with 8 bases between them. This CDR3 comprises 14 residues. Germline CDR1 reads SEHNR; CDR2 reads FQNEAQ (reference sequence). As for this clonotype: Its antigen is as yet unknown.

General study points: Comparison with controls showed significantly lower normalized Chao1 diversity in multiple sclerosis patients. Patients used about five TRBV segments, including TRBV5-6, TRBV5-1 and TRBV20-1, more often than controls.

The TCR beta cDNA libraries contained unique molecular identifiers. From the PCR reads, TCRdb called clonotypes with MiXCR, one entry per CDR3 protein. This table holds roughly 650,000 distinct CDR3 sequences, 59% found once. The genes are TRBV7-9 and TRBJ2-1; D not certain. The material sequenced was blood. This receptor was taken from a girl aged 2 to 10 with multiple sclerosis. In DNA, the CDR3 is TGTGCCAGCAGCTTCAGCGCGACCTACAATGAGCAGTTCTTC. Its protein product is CASSFSATYNEQFF. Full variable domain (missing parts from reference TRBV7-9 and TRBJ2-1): DTGVSQNPRHKITKRGQNVTFRCDPISEHNRLYWYRQTLGQGPEFLTYFQNEAQLEKSRLLSDRFSAERPKGSFSTLEIQRTEQGDSAMYLCASSFSATYNEQFFGPGTRLTVL.